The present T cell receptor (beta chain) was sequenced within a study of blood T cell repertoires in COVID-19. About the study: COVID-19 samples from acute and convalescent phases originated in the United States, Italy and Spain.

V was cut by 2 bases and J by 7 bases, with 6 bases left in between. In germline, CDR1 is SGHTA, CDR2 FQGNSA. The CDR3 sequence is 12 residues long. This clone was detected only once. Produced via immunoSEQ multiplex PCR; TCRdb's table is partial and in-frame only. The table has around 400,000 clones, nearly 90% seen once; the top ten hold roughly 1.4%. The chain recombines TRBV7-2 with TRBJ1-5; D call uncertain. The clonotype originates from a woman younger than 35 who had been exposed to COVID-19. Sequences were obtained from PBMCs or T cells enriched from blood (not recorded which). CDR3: CASSLPPQPQHF. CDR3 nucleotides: TGTGCCAGCAGCTTACCCCCGCAGCCCCAGCATTTT.